This T cell receptor (beta chain) is from a study of cytomegalovirus exposure and HLA in healthy donors. Overall study findings and caveats: Associated with HLA alleles at 0.05 false discovery rate in a later analysis were over 15,000 TCR beta sequences. When presence/absence was analysed, sequencing depth was taken to be roughly uniform across donors.

In its sample, this clone was seen a few times. What it recognizes is unknown. Primers for the PCR totalled 60 Vbeta and 13 Jbeta. Clones were read by immunoSEQ multiplex PCR, and TCRdb kept only the in-frame ones, dropping some. This table holds some 200,000 clones, roughly 9.5% found once. All the people who gave samples were healthy bone marrow donors. From germline, CDR1 is SGHRS and CDR2 YFSETQ. There are 15 residues in the CDR3. V dropped 2 bases and J dropped 4; count of bases not matched to a gene: 4. The chain combines TRBV5-1 with TRBJ2-5; 11 nucleotides match TRBD1. Sequencing was carried out using PBMCs. This sequence was found in a woman in her twenties or thirties in good health and CMV-seropositive. CDR3: CASSFGTGGPETQYF. CDR3 DNA sequence: TGCGCCAGCAGCTTCGGGACAGGGGGTCCAGAGACCCAGTACTTC.